This T cell receptor beta chain originates from a study of naive and memory T cell subsets. This clonotype was seen a handful of times. The CDR3 extends over 14 amino acids. Trimming cost V 2 bases and J 6 bases; bases outside gene matches: 6. Germline V gene sequence: CDR1 SGHRS, CDR2 YFSETQ. The beta constant-region primer was an equimolar mix of two oligonucleotides covering TRBC1 and TRBC2. The ligated cDNA underwent four PCR rounds using SP2 and nested alpha and beta constant-region primers. TCRdb itself ran the UMI-ligation and nested PCR reads through MiXCR, one entry per CDR3 protein. The data show just over 80,000 distinct CDR3 sequences, with over 8.5% seen just once and over 0.95% held by the top ten.

The rearrangement uses TRBV5-1 and TRBJ2-3; 7 bases fit TRBD2. Source material: naive CD8+ T cells from blood. The clonotype comes from a human donor in good health. The CDR3 reads CASSLGGSGDTQYF. DNA of the CDR3: TGCGCCAGCAGCTTAGGCGGGAGCGGGGATACGCAGTATTTT. The variable domain in full, with the rest retrieved from reference TRBV5-1 and TRBJ2-3, is KAGVTQTPRYLIKTRGQQVTLSCSPISGHRSVSWYQQTPGQGLQFLFEYFSETQRNKGNFPGRFSGRQFSNSRSEMNVSTLELGDSALYLCASSLGGSGDTQYFGPGTRLTVL.